This TCR beta chain was documented in a study of OX40 agonist ivuxolimab in advanced cancers. Study-wide findings and caveats: Clones of CD4+ and CD8+ blood T cells grew by week 6 at doses of 0.1 to 3.0 mg/kg. Clonal expansion among partial responders at 0.1-3.0 mg/kg ranked near the lowest.

TCRdb keeps only in-frame clones here, not all; method: immunoSEQ multiplex PCR. The sample lists about 53,000 clones, 84% occurring once. This CDR3 has 14 amino acids. Germline V lookup: CDR1 MGHDK, CDR2 SYGVNS. V was trimmed by 7 bases and J by 4 bases, leaving 17 bases between them. Concerning this clone itself: The antigen is not known.

This chain connects TRBV25-1 to TRBJ2-7, with D possibly called TRBD1 or TRBD2 (6 bases each). The clonotype originates from an adult with an advanced solid tumor such as melanoma, head and neck, liver or kidney cancer. The starting material was CD4+ or CD8+ T cells sorted from blood, obtained in a trial of the OX40 agonist ivuxolimab. The CDR3 DNA is TGTGCCAGCAATCCTGCCGGGGGCCCATACGAGCAGTACTTC. It codes for CASNPAGGPYEQYF.